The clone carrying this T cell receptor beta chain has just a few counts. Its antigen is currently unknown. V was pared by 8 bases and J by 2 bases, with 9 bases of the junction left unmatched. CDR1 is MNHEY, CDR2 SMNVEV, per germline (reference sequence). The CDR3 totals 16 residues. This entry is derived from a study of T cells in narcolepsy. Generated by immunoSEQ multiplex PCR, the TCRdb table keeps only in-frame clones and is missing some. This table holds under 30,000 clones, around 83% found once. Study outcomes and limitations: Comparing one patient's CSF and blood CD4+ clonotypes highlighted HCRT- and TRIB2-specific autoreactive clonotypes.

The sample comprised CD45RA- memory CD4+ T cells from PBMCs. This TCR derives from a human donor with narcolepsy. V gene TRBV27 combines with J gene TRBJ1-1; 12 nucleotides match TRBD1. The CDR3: CASGTGGEKLNTEAFF. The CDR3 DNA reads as TGTGCCAGCGGGACAGGGGGCGAGAAGCTCAACACTGAAGCTTTCTTT.